The 26 T cell receptor beta chains below come from one sample, sequenced in a study of CD8 T cells in Susac syndrome. The authors reverse transcribed roughly 0.45 to 1 ug RNA with random hexamers. MiXCR, applied by TCRdb to the immunoSEQ multiplex PCR reads, yields one record per CDR3 protein. The sample has around 140,000 distinct CDR3 sequences; approximately 96% are singletons. Input material: CD4+ T cells from PBMCs. The origin of the receptors is a human donor with multiple sclerosis.

This CDR3 is CASSLPTGQSTEAFF. The CDR3 region has the DNA TGTGCCAGCAGCCTACCGACCGGGCAGAGCACTGAAGCTTTCTTT. The chain couples TRBV13 to TRBJ1-1; D ambiguous. The CDR3 length is 15 residues. Germline assignment: CDR1 PRHDT and CDR2 FYEKMQ (reference sequence). The germline V and J ends were trimmed by 5 bases and 4 bases, with 17 bases remaining between them.

The V and J genes are TRBV20-1 and TRBJ1-2; 9 bases match TRBD1. CDR1 DFQATT and CDR2 SNEGSKA come from the germline V gene (reference sequence). Unmatched junction bases numbered 6, after V lost 3 bases and J lost 4 bases. This CDR3 is 14 amino acids long. CDR3: CSASRTGEGYGYTF. As DNA, the CDR3 is TGCAGTGCTAGTAGGACAGGGGAGGGCTATGGCTACACCTTC.

This sequence joins TRBV12-3 or TRBV12-4 and TRBJ1-2; D gene uncertain. V was pared by 3 bases and J by 8 bases, with 4 bases between. The CDR3 length is 10 residues. The CDR3 sequence is CASSFGGYTF. CDR3 coding DNA: TGTGCCAGCAGTTTTGGAGGCTACACCTTC.

This sequence joins TRBV20-1 and TRBJ1-2, with 8 bases identical to TRBD1. The germline V gene has CDR1 DFQATT and CDR2 SNEGSKA (reference sequence). Trimming removed 5 bases from V and 1 base from J; junction bases left unmatched: 6. The CDR3 runs 14 residues. This CDR3 reads CSAQRQGFNYGYTF. The CDR3 DNA sequence: TGCAGTGCTCAAAGACAGGGGTTTAACTATGGCTACACCTTC.

The chain recombines TRBV20-1 with TRBJ2-2; the match to TRBD2 covers 13 bases. CDR3 length: 15 residues. Looked up from germline, CDR1 is DFQATT and CDR2 is SNEGSKA (reference sequence). The J segment lost 5 bases and the V segment lost 5 bases, leaving 5 bases of the junction unmatched. The CDR3 nucleotides read TGCAGTGCTCCAACTAGCGGGAGGGGAACCGGGGAGCTGTTTTTT. Its protein product is CSAPTSGRGTGELFF.

The chain combines TRBV18 with TRBJ2-3, with D unresolved. With 2 bases removed from V and 1 base from J, the gap between germline ends came to 10 bases. CDR1 is KGHSH, CDR2 LQKENI, per germline. The CDR3 extends over 15 amino acids. CDR3 region: CASSPGLVGTDTQYF. DNA of the CDR3: TGTGCCAGCTCACCAGGGCTGGTAGGCACAGATACGCAGTATTTT.

The rearrangement uses TRBV24-1 and TRBJ2-5; D is unclear. Trimming shortened V by 3 bases and J by 2 bases, and 6 bases separated the two germline ends. Germline V gives CDR1 KGHDR, CDR2 SFDVKD. The CDR3 contains 13 residues. DNA for the CDR3: TGTGCCACCAGTGATGGTGGACAAGAGACCCAGTACTTC. This translates into CATSDGGQETQYF.

The rearrangement joins TRBV3-1 to TRBJ2-4, with D possibly called TRBD1 or TRBD2 (6 bases each). Trimming left V 3 bases short and J 4 bases short, with 16 bases between. Germline V gene sequence: CDR1 LGHDT, CDR2 YNNKEL (reference sequence). This CDR3 comprises 16 residues. The chain's CDR3 is CASSQRDRGQKNIQYF. Written as DNA, the CDR3 is TGTGCCAGCAGCCAGAGGGATCGGGGGCAGAAAAACATTCAGTACTTC.

The CDR3 region has the DNA TGTGCCAGCAGCGTCGAAGCGGGAGTCAAAAACATTCAGTACTTC. Its protein is CASSVEAGVKNIQYF. The chain is built from TRBV9 and TRBJ2-4, with 8 bases that match TRBD2. Germline V gene data show CDR1 as SGDLS and CDR2 as YYNGEE. V was clipped by 2 bases and J by 3 bases; unmatched bases: 4. The CDR3 covers 15 residues.

The chain carries TRBV9 and TRBJ2-3; D is perhaps TRBD1 (6 bases). The CDR3 is 13 amino acids. V was clipped by 5 bases and J by 2 bases, with 9 bases between them. Germline loops: CDR1 SGDLS, CDR2 YYNGEE. The CDR3 sequence is CASRDSNTDTQYF. CDR3 sequence (DNA): TGTGCCAGCAGGGACAGCAACACAGATACGCAGTATTTT.

This sequence joins TRBV7-9 and TRBJ1-5; no reliable D call. V dropped 8 bases and J dropped 0 bases, with 11 bases sitting between them. CDR1 SEHNR and CDR2 FQNEAQ come from the germline V gene (reference sequence). The CDR3 contains 14 residues. CDR3 bases: TGTGCCAGCGGCGAACAGTATAGCAATCAGCCCCAGCATTTT. Its translation: CASGEQYSNQPQHF. Together with reference TRBV7-9 and TRBJ1-5, the CDR3 gives the full variable domain: DTGVSQNPRHKITKRGQNVTFRCDPISEHNRLYWYRQTLGQGPEFLTYFQNEAQLEKSRLLSDRFSAERPKGSFSTLEIQRTEQGDSAMYLCASGEQYSNQPQHFGDGTRLSIL.

The rearrangement joins TRBV15 to TRBJ2-5, with 8 bases lining up with TRBD1. Unmatched junction bases numbered 5, after V lost 6 bases and J lost 5 bases. The CDR3 is made up of 13 amino acids. Germline loops: CDR1 LNHNV, CDR2 YYDKDF (reference sequence). The CDR3 is CATRGTGRETQYF. CDR3 nucleotide sequence: TGTGCCACCAGGGGGACAGGACGGGAGACCCAGTACTTC.

J is TRBJ2-4 and V is TRBV21-1; the tabulated D call, TRBD2, remains unverified against the DNA. TRBV21-1 is a pseudogene segment. This CDR3 comprises 19 residues. The CDR3 region has the DNA TGTGCCAGCAGCAAAGCGCCCAGTCCGCGGCGACTAGCCAAAAACATTCAGTACTTC. The encoded protein is CASSKAPSPRRLAKNIQYF.

The V gene is TRBV29-1, the J gene TRBJ2-7; D call uncertain. Deletions cut 7 bases from V and 3 bases from J, with 10 bases between. The CDR3 is 11 amino acids. Germline V gene data show CDR1 as SQVTM and CDR2 as ANQGSEA. The CDR3 is CSAKVGYEQYF. In DNA, the CDR3 is TGCAGCGCAAAAGTGGGCTACGAGCAGTACTTC.

This rearrangement joins TRBV7-9 to TRBJ2-6; D gene unclear. V lost 2 bases, J lost 0 bases, and 8 bases lay in between. There are 16 residues in the CDR3. Germline CDR1 SEHNR, CDR2 FQNEAQ (reference sequence). The CDR3 protein is CASSLLRSSGANVLTF. Written as DNA, the CDR3 is TGTGCCAGCAGCTTACTCAGGAGCTCTGGGGCCAACGTCCTGACTTTC. The whole variable domain, remainder taken from reference TRBV7-9 and TRBJ2-6, is DTGVSQNPRHKITKRGQNVTFRCDPISEHNRLYWYRQTLGQGPEFLTYFQNEAQLEKSRLLSDRFSAERPKGSFSTLEIQRTEQGDSAMYLCASSLLRSSGANVLTFGAGSRLTVL.

The chain carries TRBV27 and TRBJ2-2, with D perhaps TRBD1 (6 bases). V was trimmed by 5 bases and J by 2 bases, leaving 9 bases between them. The CDR3 sequence is 14 residues long. Germline loops: CDR1 MNHEY, CDR2 SMNVEV (reference sequence). This CDR3 is CASSRDINTGELFF. The CDR3 DNA reads as TGTGCCAGCAGTAGGGACATCAACACCGGGGAGCTGTTTTTT.

V and J are TRBV27 and TRBJ2-5; TRBD2 aligns across 9 bases. This CDR3 comprises 13 residues. Germline V gene data show CDR1 as MNHEY and CDR2 as SMNVEV (reference sequence). V was pared by 6 bases and J by 5 bases, with 4 bases of the junction left unmatched. This CDR3 is CASRSSGAETQYF. DNA of the CDR3: TGTGCCAGCAGGTCTAGCGGGGCGGAGACCCAGTACTTC.

This clonotype has a single count. The rearrangement joins TRBV25-1 to TRBJ2-3, with a possible D match to TRBD1 (6 bases). This CDR3 has 15 amino acids. V dropped 2 bases and J dropped 4 bases, with 13 bases sitting between them. The germline CDR1 and CDR2 sequences are MGHDK and SYGVNS. CDR3 sequence reads: CASSEQGLGADTQYF. The DNA for the CDR3 is TGTGCCAGCAGTGAACAGGGGTTGGGAGCAGATACGCAGTATTTT.

This rearrangement joins TRBV30 to TRBJ1-1, with a possible D match to TRBD1 (6 bases). The CDR3 spans 14 residues. V was cut by 3 bases and J by 0 bases, with 11 bases left in between. Germline CDR1 is GTSNPN and CDR2 is SVGIG (reference sequence). The CDR3 DNA reads TGTGCCTGGAGGTGGGGGCAAATGAACACTGAAGCTTTCTTT. Protein sequence: CAWRWGQMNTEAFF. The full variable domain, rest sourced from reference TRBV30 and TRBJ1-1, is SQTIHQWPATLVQPVGSPLSLECTVEGTSNPNLYWYRQAAGRGLQLLFYSVGIGQISSEVPQNLSASRPQDRQFILSSKKLLLSDSGFYLCAWRWGQMNTEAFFGQGTRLTVV.

The V gene is TRBV29-1, the J gene TRBJ2-2; TRBD2 might be the D (5 bases). The length of the CDR3 is 14 residues. Trimming stripped 5 bases from V and 5 bases from J, with 15 bases between. The germline CDR1 and CDR2 sequences are SQVTM and ANQGSEA. CDR3 loop: CSVSRGMGTGELFF. In nucleotides, the CDR3 is TGCAGCGTTTCTCGGGGTATGGGGACCGGGGAGCTGTTTTTT.

The chain carries TRBV27 and TRBJ2-7, with 11 nucleotides matching TRBD2. The CDR3 loop spans 15 amino acids. V lost 5 bases, J lost 0 bases, and 3 bases stayed unmatched. Looked up from germline, CDR1 is MNHEY and CDR2 is SMNVEV (reference sequence). The CDR3 protein is CASSLLAGVSYEQYF. CDR3 sequence (DNA): TGTGCCAGCAGTCTACTAGCGGGGGTCTCCTACGAGCAGTACTTC.

This clonotype was seen once. The chain has TRBV20-1 and TRBJ2-2; 7 nucleotides align to TRBD2. V was pared by 6 bases and J by 1 base, with 5 bases of the junction left unmatched. CDR1 and CDR2 from the germline V gene are DFQATT and SNEGSKA (reference sequence). This CDR3 has 14 residues. The DNA of the CDR3 is TGCAGTGCCCGCCGCGGGAGGAACACCGGGGAGCTGTTTTTT. Translated: CSARRGRNTGELFF.

The chain recombines TRBV3-1 with TRBJ2-4; the D is unclear. The CDR3 length is 14 residues. Trimming pared 2 bases from V and 5 bases from J, leaving 10 bases between. In germline, CDR1 is LGHDT, CDR2 YNNKEL (reference sequence). The CDR3 nucleotides read TGTGCCAGCAGCCAATTAGGCGGAGAAAACATTCAGTACTTC. Translation: CASSQLGGENIQYF.

The rearrangement uses TRBV7-2 and TRBJ2-4; TRBD1 matches 7 bases. This CDR3 comprises 16 residues. Germline V CDR1 and CDR2: SGHTA, FQGNSA. V lost 5 bases, J lost 1 base, and 8 bases stayed unmatched. The CDR3 DNA reads as TGTGCCAGCAGCCCATTTACAGGGGTCGCCAAAAACATTCAGTACTTC. Amino acid sequence: CASSPFTGVAKNIQYF. The entire variable domain, with the rest obtained from reference TRBV7-2 and TRBJ2-4, is as follows: GAGVSQSPSNKVTEKGKDVELRCDPISGHTALYWYRQSLGQGLEFLIYFQGNSAPDKSGLPSDRFSAERTGGSVSTLTIQRTQQEDSAVYLCASSPFTGVAKNIQYFGAGTRLSVL.

This chain uses TRBV18 with TRBJ1-5, with unresolved D. Per the germline V gene, CDR1 is KGHSH and CDR2 is LQKENI. Trimming pared 6 bases from V and 4 bases from J, leaving 7 bases between. The CDR3 loop spans 12 amino acids. CDR3 in amino acids: CASSPGNQPQHF. CDR3 bases: TGTGCCAGCTCCCCGGGGAATCAGCCCCAGCATTTT. The variable domain in full, with the rest retrieved from reference TRBV18 and TRBJ1-5, is NAGVMQNPRHLVRRRGQEARLRCSPMKGHSHVYWYRQLPEEGLKFMVYLQKENIIDESGMPKERFSAEFPKEGPSILRIQQVVRGDSAAYFCASSPGNQPQHFGDGTRLSIL.

The V gene is TRBV5-6, the J gene TRBJ2-1; the D is unclear. The CDR3 length is 16 residues. Germline V CDR1 and CDR2: SGHDT, YYEEEE. Trimming cost V 4 bases and J 0 bases, with 14 bases left between them. CDR3 loop: CASSQDRKSSYNEQFF. DNA for the CDR3: TGTGCCAGCAGCCAGGATAGGAAGAGCTCCTACAATGAGCAGTTCTTC.